The T cell receptor beta chain under discussion was sequenced for a study of cytomegalovirus exposure and HLA in healthy donors. V shed 5 bases and J shed 3 bases, with 7 bases lying between them. This CDR3 contains 13 residues. Germline V gene lookup returns CDR1 MNHEY and CDR2 SMNVEV (reference sequence). Study outcomes and limitations: Through in vitro validation, three CMV-associated chains were shown to be specific for CMV antigens.

This clone is a singleton in its sample. The antigen remains undetermined. It was with 60 Vbeta and 13 Jbeta primers that the PCR ran. Some clones are missing from TCRdb's copy, which holds only in-frame ones; the method was immunoSEQ multiplex PCR. The profile shows roughly 150,000 clones, around 80% of them singletons. The clonotype was recovered from a man aged 25-45 years in good health and CMV-seropositive. The chain joins TRBV27 to TRBJ2-2; D unresolved. The sequenced material came from PBMCs. CDR3 nucleotides: TGTGCCAGCAGTGCCCGGGACACCGGGGAGCTGTTTTTT. This codes for CASSARDTGELFF.